A selection of T cell receptor beta chains follows, all from one sample in a study of blood T cell repertoires in COVID-19. The method was immunoSEQ multiplex PCR; TCRdb's version includes in-frame clones alone and lacks a portion of them. The table lists some 180,000 clones, 89% of them singletons. Sequencing was done on a sample of peripheral blood. These receptors were taken from a man aged 40-49 years with acute or convalescent COVID-19. Both conserved end residues are part of each CDR3. Each record gives: D gene, V gene, CDR3 protein. The D gene is left open where the match is weak.

D gene: -
V gene: TRBV24-1
CDR3 protein: CATSDFGQGVHHEQFF

D gene: TRBD1
V gene: TRBV14
CDR3 protein: CASSPIGTGGTGELFF

D gene: TRBD2
V gene: TRBV27
CDR3 protein: CASSLFAGVSYNEQFF

D gene: -
V gene: TRBV19
CDR3 protein: CASSIRQSPLHF

D gene: -
V gene: TRBV27
CDR3 protein: CASSLGAGLGNTEAFF

D gene: -
V gene: TRBV6-2/TRBV6-3
CDR3 protein: CASSGPGEYQPQHF

D gene: -
V gene: TRBV6-5
CDR3 protein: CASSYAPDSSYEQYF

D gene: TRBD1
V gene: TRBV12-3/TRBV12-4
CDR3 protein: CASSPGGYGYTF

D gene: TRBD1
V gene: TRBV29-1
CDR3 protein: CSGQGYTGELFF

D gene: -
V gene: TRBV5-8
CDR3 protein: CASSLAGVEAGYTF

D gene: TRBD1
V gene: TRBV5-1
CDR3 protein: CASSVQGGSEKLFF

D gene: TRBD1
V gene: TRBV12-5
CDR3 protein: CASGFSGQGVVYEQYF

D gene: -
V gene: TRBV11-3
CDR3 protein: CASSQGGPGANVLTF

D gene: -
V gene: TRBV6-1
CDR3 protein: CASSDQHNTEAFF

D gene: TRBD2
V gene: TRBV30
CDR3 protein: CAWDSGGMGTDTQYF

D gene: -
V gene: TRBV28
CDR3 protein: CASNLLGGGYTF

D gene: TRBD1
V gene: TRBV3-1/TRBV3-2
CDR3 protein: CASRKSGTAANTGELFF

D gene: -
V gene: TRBV2
CDR3 protein: CASTPEHRNTEAFF

D gene: TRBD1
V gene: TRBV7-9
CDR3 protein: CASSSLTGIQPQHF

D gene: TRBD1
V gene: TRBV5-4
CDR3 protein: CASSLNTGGVGNTIYF

D gene: -
V gene: TRBV11-2
CDR3 protein: CASSWTTDNEQFF

D gene: -
V gene: TRBV2
CDR3 protein: CASFGLGYTF

D gene: TRBD1
V gene: TRBV5-1
CDR3 protein: CASSPTGGEGYTF

D gene: -
V gene: TRBV7-2
CDR3 protein: CASSVTGPSSYEQYF

D gene: -
V gene: TRBV5-1
CDR3 protein: CASSLDVGGYTF

D gene: TRBD1
V gene: TRBV5-1
CDR3 protein: CASSLTGGGTEAFF

D gene: TRBD1
V gene: TRBV11-2
CDR3 protein: CASSILTGMNTEAFF

D gene: -
V gene: TRBV2
CDR3 protein: CASREGRKVPYEQYF

D gene: TRBD2
V gene: TRBV18
CDR3 protein: CASSPTSGTTQETQYF

D gene: TRBD2
V gene: TRBV18
CDR3 protein: CASSPSPSGGTANTGELFF

D gene: -
V gene: TRBV5-1
CDR3 protein: CASSLGGSGYEQYF

D gene: TRBD1
V gene: TRBV3-1/TRBV3-2
CDR3 protein: CASSRTTGVNTEAFF

D gene: -
V gene: TRBV19
CDR3 protein: CASSPDLDGALNNEQFF

D gene: TRBD1
V gene: TRBV5-1
CDR3 protein: CASSSGTGEDQPQHF

D gene: -
V gene: TRBV7-2
CDR3 protein: CASSLGFGFTEAFF

D gene: -
V gene: TRBV7-2
CDR3 protein: CASSFTRTSYEQYF

D gene: -
V gene: TRBV19
CDR3 protein: CASSPPGGLLFYGYTF

D gene: -
V gene: TRBV12-3/TRBV12-4
CDR3 protein: CASSSPRQETQYF

D gene: -
V gene: TRBV28
CDR3 protein: CASSLNRDLTAFF

D gene: TRBD2
V gene: TRBV11-2
CDR3 protein: CASSGQAGASYEQYF

D gene: -
V gene: TRBV5-1
CDR3 protein: CASRLDPRSSETQYF

D gene: TRBD2
V gene: TRBV7-9
CDR3 protein: CASSLASGGAKGAEQFF

D gene: -
V gene: TRBV9
CDR3 protein: CASSAYRQSNTEAFF

D gene: -
V gene: TRBV12-5
CDR3 protein: CASGLWASGEAFF

D gene: TRBD2
V gene: TRBV29-1
CDR3 protein: CSVTGLAAEETQYF

D gene: -
V gene: TRBV27
CDR3 protein: CARKDSLYGNSPLHF

D gene: -
V gene: TRBV6-5
CDR3 protein: CASSYTGGGTEAFF

D gene: -
V gene: TRBV6-5
CDR3 protein: CASSYRTQETQYF

D gene: TRBD1
V gene: TRBV6-5
CDR3 protein: CASSSPGTGGYEQYF

D gene: -
V gene: TRBV5-1
CDR3 protein: CASSLVWQGITYEQYF

D gene: TRBD1
V gene: TRBV30
CDR3 protein: CAWSLGQTTEQYF

D gene: TRBD1
V gene: TRBV3-1/TRBV3-2
CDR3 protein: CASSLTGDTEAFF

D gene: -
V gene: TRBV30
CDR3 protein: CAWETGIWGYTF

D gene: -
V gene: TRBV25-1
CDR3 protein: CASMNREGGYTF

D gene: TRBD1
V gene: TRBV18
CDR3 protein: CASSPGQGNVQPQHF

D gene: -
V gene: TRBV24-1
CDR3 protein: CATSDSPAGAYGYTF

D gene: TRBD2
V gene: TRBV12-3/TRBV12-4
CDR3 protein: CASSWGGQETQYF

D gene: TRBD2
V gene: TRBV24-1
CDR3 protein: CATRPTSGETSTDTQYF

D gene: -
V gene: TRBV28
CDR3 protein: CASTAGHYEQYF